The source of this T cell receptor (beta chain) is a study of glioma-infiltrating T cells. The CDR3 has 13 amino acids. V dropped 0 bases and J dropped 10 bases, with 12 bases sitting between them. Germline V lookup: CDR1 GTSNPN, CDR2 SVGIG (reference sequence). Amplification of TCR alpha and beta CDR3 regions from RNA used iRepertoire nested multiplex PCR. Tissue mRNA or PBMC total RNA, 100-400 ng, went into one-step reverse transcription and amplification. TCRdb used MiXCR to reprocess the multiplex PCR reads, holding one entry per CDR3 protein. The sample yields under 130,000 distinct CDR3 sequences, 25% to 30% seen once.

Sample: glioma tissue, nonneoplastic brain tissue, or PBMCs (not recorded which). The sequence derives from a human donor with low-grade glioma or glioblastoma, undergoing nonglioma brain surgery, or in good health (not recorded which). The genes are TRBV30 and TRBJ1-4; no clear D. The CDR3 region is CAWSVGLWGKLFF. The CDR3 coding sequence is TGTGCCTGGAGTGTCGGACTCTGGGGAAAACTGTTTTTT.